A single sample is the source of the 27 T cell receptor beta chains below, sequenced in a study of blood T cells in healthy people across ages. It was with a sample-barcoded 5' primer and a J-beta primer mix that a second PCR of roughly 6 to 11 cycles was run. TCRdb called the 5' RACE reads again in MiXCR, with one record for every CDR3 protein. The sample lists 750,000 to 950,000 distinct CDR3 sequences, 50% to 65% seen once, with around 41% in the top ten. Sequencing used blood. Receptor source: an elderly man in good health.

J is TRBJ2-5 and V is TRBV5-1; possibly TRBD1 for D (7 bases). The CDR3 length is 14 residues. Trimming cost V 3 bases and J 2 bases, with 11 bases left between them. The germline CDR1 and CDR2 sequences are SGHRS and YFSETQ. CDR3 coding DNA: TGCGCCAGCAGCTCAGGGGGGCGGCAAGAGACCCAGTACTTC. Its protein product is CASSSGGRQETQYF.

This clonotype was observed a handful of times. The chain is built from TRBV3-1 and TRBJ2-5; 7 bases agree with TRBD2. This CDR3 has 14 amino acids. After removal of 1 base from V and 5 bases from J, the junction contained 4 bases not matched to a gene. The germline V gene has CDR1 LGHDT and CDR2 YNNKEL (reference sequence). DNA for the CDR3: TGTGCCAGCAGCCAAGGCCTCGGGAGGGAGACCCAGTACTTC. Translation gives CASSQGLGRETQYF.

CDR3 region: CASYPGTDYEQYF. CDR3 in DNA: TGTGCCAGCTATCCCGGGACAGACTACGAGCAGTACTTC. V and J are TRBV2 and TRBJ2-7, with 7 nucleotides matching TRBD1. The CDR3 is 13 residues long. V was pared by 8 bases and J by 3 bases, with 7 bases of the junction left unmatched. Germline-derived CDR1 and CDR2 are SNHLY and FYNNEI.

A single count supports this clonotype. V and J are TRBV7-9 and TRBJ2-4; 13 positions agree with TRBD2. The J call is in doubt because the DNA end fits TRBJ2-7 better. This CDR3 has 19 amino acids. Per germline, CDR1 SEHNR and CDR2 FQNEAQ (reference sequence). CDR3 amino acids: CASSSPGTSGTIIPYEQYF. CDR3 DNA: TGTGCCAGCAGCTCGCCAGGGACTAGCGGGACGATTATACCATACGAGCAGTACTTC.

The chain joins TRBV7-6 to TRBJ2-7; D is perhaps TRBD1 (6 bases). Near its end, the DNA agrees better with TRBJ2-5, so the J call may be wrong. Germline V gives CDR1 SGHVS, CDR2 FNYEAQ. The CDR3 has 15 residues. The CDR3 region has the DNA TGTGCCAGCAGCACCCGGCAGGGGAAGCAGGAGACCCAGTACTTC. This gives the protein CASSTRQGKQETQYF.

The rearrangement uses TRBV4-1 and TRBJ2-5, with 11 nucleotides matching TRBD2. Trimming removed 2 bases from V and 5 bases from J; junction bases left unmatched: 13. CDR1 is MGHRA and CDR2 is YSYEKL in the germline V gene. There are 18 residues in the CDR3. The DNA of the CDR3 is TGCGCCAGCAGCCAACGGACTAGCGGGTCTATAGGCGGGGAGACCCAGTACTTC. This gives the protein CASSQRTSGSIGGETQYF.

There are a few counts of this clonotype. V gene TRBV14 combines with J gene TRBJ1-4; weak D call: TRBD1 (5 bases). Germline V gene sequence: CDR1 SGHDN, CDR2 FVKESK. Trimming shortened V by 4 bases and J by 7 bases, and 7 bases separated the two germline ends. CDR3 length equals 12 residues. The CDR3 DNA reads TGTGCCAGCAGCCGGGACGTTGAAAAACTGTTTTTT. Amino acids: CASSRDVEKLFF. Complete variable domain (other parts from reference TRBV14 and TRBJ1-4): EAGVTQFPSHSVIEKGQTVTLRCDPISGHDNLYWYRRVMGKEIKFLLHFVKESKQDESGMPNNRFLAERTGGTYSTLKVQPAELEDSGVYFCASSRDVEKLFFGSGTQLSVL.

CDR3 DNA sequence: TGTGCCAGCAGCTTAGCGGGACTACACACCGGGGAGCTGTTTTTT. Translation gives CASSLAGLHTGELFF. V and J are TRBV7-9 and TRBJ2-2; 7 bases match TRBD2. Germline V CDR1 and CDR2: SEHNR, FQNEAQ (reference sequence). With 0 bases clipped from V and 3 bases from J, the junction kept 1 base outside the gene matches. The CDR3 extends over 15 amino acids.

The chain carries TRBV4-3 and TRBJ2-3; the D call may be TRBD1 or TRBD2 (5 bases each). The CDR3 length is 16 residues. V was trimmed by 1 base and J by 2 bases, leaving 13 bases between them. Germline lookup yields CDR1 LGHNA and CDR2 YSLEER. The CDR3 region has the DNA TGCGCCAGCAGCCAAGCGGGGACCGCCTCCACAGATACGCAGTATTTT. Amino acids: CASSQAGTASTDTQYF.

Note on this clonotype: Sequence at one end of the junction differs from germline and may be a read error. This chain uses TRBV5-1 with TRBJ1-2; the D is unclear. The CDR3 runs to 15 residues. The V gene's germline CDR1 is SGHRS and CDR2 YFSETQ. CDR3 region: CASSLTSTTNHGYTF. The CDR3 DNA follows: TGCGCCAGCAGCTTAACGAGTACCACTAACCATGGCTACACCTTC.

Only a few counts were recorded for this clonotype. The rearrangement joins TRBV7-2 to TRBJ2-3, with 9 bases lining up with TRBD2. Trimming at V came to 5 bases and at J to 9 bases, leaving 9 bases not matched to a gene. Germline V gene data show CDR1 as SGHTA and CDR2 as FQGNSA. The CDR3 loop spans 14 amino acids. Here the CDR3 DNA reads TGTGCCAGCAGCCCCCGCCGCAGCGGGAGGACGCAGTATTTT. It is translated as CASSPRRSGRTQYF.

The chain carries TRBV3-1 and TRBJ1-1; 10 positions agree with TRBD1. This CDR3 has 13 amino acids. CDR1 is LGHDT, CDR2 YNNKEL, per germline (reference sequence). With 1 base clipped from V and 8 bases from J, the junction kept 1 base outside the gene matches. CDR3 in DNA: TGTGCCAGCAGCCAAGCGGACAGGGGGGAAGCTTTCTTT. This sequence encodes CASSQADRGEAFF.

The V and J genes are TRBV12-3 or TRBV12-4 and TRBJ2-1, with 8 nucleotides matching TRBD1. The CDR3 extends over 17 amino acids. Unmatched junction bases numbered 12, after V lost 2 bases and J lost 6 bases. CDR3 sequence (DNA): TGTGCCAGCAGTTTAACCCTCCCCCTCGACAGGGGCAATGAGCAGTTCTTC. Protein sequence: CASSLTLPLDRGNEQFF.

This clonotype was counted many times. The gene calls are TRBV29-1 and TRBJ2-1; D is ambiguous. Germline V gene lookup returns CDR1 SQVTM and CDR2 ANQGSEA. This CDR3 spans 12 amino acids. V lost 4 bases and J 4 bases, leaving 8 bases between the germline ends. CDR3 nucleotide sequence: TGCAGCGTTGGTAGTACGTACAATGAGCAGTTCTTC. Residues: CSVGSTYNEQFF.

V usage is TRBV7-8 and J usage is TRBJ2-1; D remains unclear. Germline V gives CDR1 SGHVS, CDR2 FQNEAQ. The germline V and J ends were trimmed by 5 bases and 8 bases, with 25 bases remaining between them. This CDR3 spans 17 amino acids. CDR3 DNA sequence: TGTGCCAGCAGCCCACGACTTGATGGGTCGTTATACGATGAGCAGTTCTTC. Its translation is CASSPRLDGSLYDEQFF.

The rearrangement links TRBV2 to TRBJ2-3, with D unresolved. This CDR3 has 12 residues. CDR1 is SNHLY and CDR2 is FYNNEI in the germline V gene. The germline V and J ends were trimmed by 5 bases and 2 bases, with 5 bases remaining between them. CDR3 DNA: TGTGCCAGCAGTATTCACACAGATACGCAGTATTTT. Translated: CASSIHTDTQYF.

V usage is TRBV5-1 and J usage is TRBJ2-4; no firm D call. TRBJ2-7 matches the DNA end more closely, so the J call is doubtful. This CDR3 is built from 13 residues. From germline, CDR1 is SGHRS and CDR2 YFSETQ. CDR3 in DNA: TGCGCCAGCAGCCGCCGGTGGGGTTACGAGCAGTACTTC. Translation: CASSRRWGYEQYF.

This chain uses TRBV20-1 with TRBJ2-7; D unclear. Near its end, the DNA agrees better with TRBJ2-5, so the J call may be wrong. The CDR3 is 16 residues long. Per germline, CDR1 DFQATT and CDR2 SNEGSKA (reference sequence). In nucleotides, the CDR3 is TGCAGTGCTAGAGGGAAGGGCAGTGCTCTCCGAGAGACCCAGTACTTC. Its translation: CSARGKGSALRETQYF.

The chain combines TRBV5-1 with TRBJ2-2; TRBD2 matches 10 bases. The CDR3 totals 15 residues. The V gene end was trimmed by 3 bases and the J gene end by 3 bases; junction bases not matched to a gene: 2. Germline V gene data show CDR1 as SGHRS and CDR2 as YFSETQ. This chain's CDR3 is CASSSSGGYTGELFF. CDR3 in DNA: TGCGCCAGCAGCTCTAGCGGGGGTTACACCGGGGAGCTGTTTTTT.

The V call is TRBV28, the J call TRBJ1-5, with a weak D call TRBD1 (6 bases). The CDR3 covers 13 residues. The germline V gene encodes CDR1 MDHEN and CDR2 SYDVKM. Between the trimmed V and J ends, which lost 8 bases and 7 bases, there was a span of 15 bases. CDR3: CASCGRGYQPQHF. For the CDR3, the DNA is TGTGCCAGCTGTGGCAGGGGATACCAGCCCCAGCATTTT.

The chain carries TRBV12-3 or TRBV12-4 and TRBJ2-1; TRBD2 might be the D (7 bases). CDR3 length equals 16 residues. Trimming removed 4 bases from V and 9 bases from J, with 22 bases in between. The CDR3 is CASSYSSVGGGGEQFF. DNA of the CDR3: TGTGCCAGCAGTTACTCGAGTGTTGGGGGAGGGGGTGAGCAGTTCTTC.

V usage is TRBV25-1 and J usage is TRBJ2-7, with a weak D call TRBD2 (5 bases). The CDR3 contains 14 residues. CDR1 is MGHDK, CDR2 SYGVNS, per germline. Trimming pared 7 bases from V and 3 bases from J, leaving 16 bases between. The chain's CDR3 is CASTPTGRYYEQYF. Written as DNA, the CDR3 is TGTGCCAGCACCCCAACGGGGAGATACTACGAGCAGTACTTC.

This clonotype was detected a few times. The V call is TRBV11-1, the J call TRBJ2-5; TRBD2 matches at 9 bases. The germline gives CDR1 SGHAT, CDR2 FQDESV (reference sequence). V was clipped by 0 bases and J by 4 bases; unmatched bases: 9. The CDR3 consists of 17 residues. The CDR3 protein is CASSLAPLAGGRETQYF. The CDR3 bases are TGTGCCAGCAGCTTAGCCCCTCTGGCGGGAGGGCGAGAGACCCAGTACTTC.

Regarding this clonotype: A read error is possible here, since a much larger clone lies one base away. The genes are TRBV10-3 and TRBJ1-2; 8 nucleotides agree with TRBD1. The V and J ends lost 4 bases and 12 bases, in that order; junction bases with no gene match: 10. This CDR3 has 13 amino acids. The V gene's germline CDR1 is ENHRY and CDR2 SYGVKD. CDR3 DNA: TGTGCCATCAGTGGGACAGGGCAAACCGGCAACACCTTC. Translation: CAISGTGQTGNTF.

The chain recombines TRBV5-1 with TRBJ1-2; the D gene is possibly TRBD1 (5 bases). Deletions cut 3 bases from V and 5 bases from J, with 14 bases between. This CDR3 has 14 residues. Germline V lookup: CDR1 SGHRS, CDR2 YFSETQ. This chain's CDR3 is CASSSSGPSYGYTF. In DNA, the CDR3 is TGCGCCAGCAGCTCTTCGGGGCCCTCATATGGCTACACCTTC.

This clonotype was seen more than once but under ten times. V usage is TRBV6-1 and J usage is TRBJ2-3; D is unresolved. Germline V gene data show CDR1 as MNHNS and CDR2 as SASEGT. The CDR3 extends over 13 amino acids. Trimming cost V 11 bases and J 6 bases, with 18 bases left between them. The CDR3 region is CAASTQILDTQYF. CDR3 sequence (DNA): TGTGCCGCAAGCACTCAAATACTGGATACGCAGTATTTT.

This chain uses TRBV25-1 with TRBJ1-2, with D possibly TRBD1 on 5 matching bases. Trimming took off 4 bases at V and 3 bases at J, with 21 bases between the two ends. Germline V gives CDR1 MGHDK, CDR2 SYGVNS. The CDR3 runs to 17 residues. CDR3 bases: TGTGCCAGCAGTGGAGAGGGGAACCGCGCTGTTTACTATGGCTACACCTTC. Its translation is CASSGEGNRAVYYGYTF.